The 6 T cell receptor beta chains below all came from one sample that was sequenced in a study of CD8+ T cells in alopecia areata. Treatment given: oral pan-JAK inhibitor, 5-10 mg twice daily. As the sequencing template, cDNA was produced by extracting RNA and reverse transcribing it. Here immunoSEQ multiplex PCR was the method, and the copy in TCRdb shows in-frame clones only, minus some. The sample includes 170,000 or so clones, under 60% of them seen just once. The sequenced sample was CD8+ T cells sorted from blood, obtained at week 24, from a patient treated with tofacitinib. These receptors all stem from a human donor with alopecia areata.

CDR3 amino acids: CASSPPGGGPYEQYF. In nucleotides, the CDR3 is TGTGCCAGCTCACCACCGGGCGGGGGACCGTACGAGCAGTACTTC. V and J are TRBV18 and TRBJ2-7; 7 nucleotides align to TRBD2. CDR1 is KGHSH, CDR2 LQKENI, per germline. The ends lost 0 bases at V and 4 bases at J; junction bases unmatched: 6. The CDR3 totals 15 residues.

The chain is built from TRBV10-2 and TRBJ2-7; TRBD1 matches 7 bases. The V gene's germline CDR1 is WSHSY and CDR2 SAAADI. The V gene end was trimmed by 3 bases and the J gene end by 3 bases; junction bases not matched to a gene: 8. The CDR3 extends over 15 amino acids. As DNA, the CDR3 is TGCGCCAGCAGTGAAACTTCGGGACAGCGCTACGAGCAGTACTTC. Amino acid sequence: CASSETSGQRYEQYF.

This rearrangement joins TRBV25-1 to TRBJ2-2, with 7 bases aligning to TRBD1. This CDR3 has 13 residues. V lost 5 bases to trimming and J lost 9 bases; unmatched junction nucleotides: 6. CDR1 is MGHDK and CDR2 is SYGVNS in the germline V gene. The CDR3 here is CASSTLQGRELFF. The CDR3 region has the DNA TGTGCCAGCAGTACCCTACAGGGGAGGGAGCTGTTTTTT. Full variable domain (missing parts from reference TRBV25-1 and TRBJ2-2): EADIYQTPRYLVIGTGKKITLECSQTMGHDKMYWYQQDPGMELHLIHYSYGVNSTEKGDLSSESTVSRIRTEHFPLTLESARPSHTSQYLCASSTLQGRELFFGEGSRLTVL.

J is TRBJ2-5 and V is TRBV30; 10 bases are a match to TRBD2. With the DNA end fitting TRBJ2-7 better, the J assignment may be wrong. Germline-derived CDR1 and CDR2 are GTSNPN and SVGIG (reference sequence). The CDR3 consists of 14 residues. Here the CDR3 reads CAWSDSGGSYEQYF. Here the CDR3 DNA reads TGTGCCTGGAGTGATAGCGGGGGGTCCTACGAGCAGTACTTC.

This rearrangement joins TRBV29-1 to TRBJ2-1; D may be TRBD1 or TRBD2 (5 bases each). Trimming shortened V by 1 base and J by 5 bases, and 21 bases separated the two germline ends. The CDR3 has 17 residues. CDR1 and CDR2 from the germline V gene are SQVTM and ANQGSEA. The CDR3 sequence: CSVEGLGPGGPHNEQFF. In DNA, the CDR3 is TGCAGCGTTGAAGGTTTGGGACCCGGAGGTCCGCACAATGAGCAGTTCTTC.

The chain employs TRBV30 and TRBJ2-2, with D perhaps matching TRBD2 (6 bases). This CDR3 comprises 15 residues. V was cut by 3 bases and J by 7 bases, with 18 bases left in between. CDR1 and CDR2 from the germline V gene are GTSNPN and SVGIG (reference sequence). Written as DNA, the CDR3 is TGTGCCTGGAGCTGGCGGACTACCCCGAGCGGGGAGCTGTTTTTT. As protein: CAWSWRTTPSGELFF. Complete variable domain (other parts from reference TRBV30 and TRBJ2-2): SQTIHQWPATLVQPVGSPLSLECTVEGTSNPNLYWYRQAAGRGLQLLFYSVGIGQISSEVPQNLSASRPQDRQFILSSKKLLLSDSGFYLCAWSWRTTPSGELFFGEGSRLTVL.